The next 7 T cell receptor beta chains were all read from a single sample in a study of blood T cell repertoires in COVID-19. The assay was immunoSEQ multiplex PCR, and TCRdb's table has in-frame clones only and misses some. The data contain 210,000 or so clones, approximately 84% of them seen just once; the ten biggest clones take up approximately 8%. Material: peripheral blood. The source of these receptors is a woman between 50 and 59 years old with active or convalescent COVID-19.

The chain joins TRBV6-5 to TRBJ1-6, with D perhaps TRBD1 (6 bases). The CDR3 consists of 14 residues. Deletions cut 6 bases from V and 10 bases from J, with 16 bases between. Germline V gives CDR1 MNHEY, CDR2 SVGAGI. CDR3 residues: CASRTGAPRSPLHF. CDR3 nucleotides: TGTGCCAGCAGGACAGGTGCCCCTAGGTCACCCCTCCACTTT.

The chain uses TRBV29-1 and TRBJ1-1, with D perhaps TRBD1 (6 bases). CDR3 length equals 14 residues. Germline V gene sequence: CDR1 SQVTM, CDR2 ANQGSEA. V was shortened by 1 base and J by 0 bases, with 9 bases between the two germline ends. The DNA for the CDR3 is TGCAGCGTTGAAGGGACAGCGATGAACACTGAAGCTTTCTTT. Amino acids: CSVEGTAMNTEAFF.

This chain uses TRBV7-6 with TRBJ1-1; D unresolved. The V and J ends lost 4 bases and 6 bases respectively, with 9 bases between them. The length of the CDR3 is 12 residues. The germline CDR1 and CDR2 sequences are SGHVS and FNYEAQ. The CDR3 protein is CASSSSRAEAFF. CDR3 in DNA: TGTGCCAGCAGCTCGTCGCGGGCTGAAGCTTTCTTT.

This clone came up a few times. The rearrangement links TRBV18 to TRBJ1-2, with 7 bases lining up with TRBD1. Germline CDR1 is KGHSH and CDR2 is LQKENI. The V and J ends lost 6 bases and 4 bases, in that order; junction bases with no gene match: 5. There are 13 residues in the CDR3. The DNA for the CDR3 is TGTGCCAGCTCCCCGGGACAGCTCTATGGCTACACCTTC. Its translation is CASSPGQLYGYTF.

The chain has TRBV2 and TRBJ1-6, with D uncertain. The CDR3 is made up of 13 amino acids. The germline CDR1 and CDR2 sequences are SNHLY and FYNNEI. Deletions cut 7 bases from V and 6 bases from J, with 10 bases between. The CDR3 coding sequence is TGTGCCAGCAATGGGCTAAGTAATTCACCCCTCCACTTT. This codes for CASNGLSNSPLHF.

The rearrangement joins TRBV29-1 to TRBJ2-5, with 7 positions matching TRBD1. J lost 2 bases, V lost 5 bases, and 2 bases had no gene match. Germline V lookup: CDR1 SQVTM, CDR2 ANQGSEA. The CDR3 runs to 12 residues. The CDR3 DNA reads as TGCAGCGTTACGGGACAGCAAGAGACCCAGTACTTC. It specifies CSVTGQQETQYF.

The chain has TRBV5-1 and TRBJ2-7; 8 positions match TRBD2. This CDR3 spans 15 amino acids. Germline-derived CDR1 and CDR2 are SGHRS and YFSETQ. Germline trimming cut 3 bases from V and 0 bases from J; bases unmatched to any gene: 5. The CDR3 region is CASSWGAGASYEQYF. CDR3 DNA sequence: TGCGCCAGCAGCTGGGGAGCGGGGGCCTCCTACGAGCAGTACTTC. Full variable domain (rest looked up from reference TRBV5-1 and TRBJ2-7): KAGVTQTPRYLIKTRGQQVTLSCSPISGHRSVSWYQQTPGQGLQFLFEYFSETQRNKGNFPGRFSGRQFSNSRSEMNVSTLELGDSALYLCASSWGAGASYEQYFGPGTRLTVT.